This TCR beta chain comes out of a study of blood T cell repertoires in COVID-19. This clone is a singleton in its sample. The germline V gene encodes CDR1 MNHEY and CDR2 SVGAGI. The CDR3 totals 15 residues. Trimming removed 6 bases at V and 0 bases at J, with 13 bases between. In the original processing: By means of reference gene primer amplification, nucleated cell counts were estimated. Only in-frame clones appear in the TCRdb table, and some are missing; sequencing was by immunoSEQ multiplex PCR. For V, J and clone size, that table is used; D and trimming come from the DNA. The profile shows around 170,000 clones, about four fifths of them singletons.

This chain uses TRBV6-5 with TRBJ2-3, with a possible D match to TRBD1 (6 bases). The receptor's source is a young man with active or convalescent COVID-19. The specimen sequenced was peripheral blood. CDR3 sequence reads: CASSNRVGSTDTQYF. CDR3 coding DNA: TGTGCCAGCAGCAACAGGGTTGGAAGCACAGATACGCAGTATTTT.